These 32 T cell receptor beta chains came from one sample sequenced in a study of blood T cell repertoires in COVID-19 (dated by TCRdb to 2020 to 2022). Library construction relied on the immunoSEQ multiplex PCR assay. TCRdb carries this immuneACCESS record with in-frame sequences only. Its versions omit some clonotypes, under half of them owing to an unresolved V gene in the studies checked, with the rest unexplained. The sample table shows a few hundred thousand clones, and 70% to 90% are seen once. Jointly, the top ten make up about 3% of the sample. What was sequenced was peripheral blood. The receptors were gathered from a man younger than 35 with active or convalescent COVID-19.

The chain's CDR3 is CASIPRGGNTEAFF. The CDR3 nucleotides are TGTGCCAGTATCCCCCGGGGAGGGAACACTGAAGCTTTCTTT. J is TRBJ1-1 and V is TRBV19, with unresolved D. This CDR3 region has 14 residues. Germline lookup yields CDR1 LNHDA and CDR2 SQIVND (reference sequence). V shed 7 bases and J shed 1 base, with 13 bases lying between them.

The rearrangement joins TRBV6-2 or TRBV6-3 to TRBJ2-7; TRBD1 might be the D (5 bases). Per the germline V gene, CDR1 is MNHEY and CDR2 is SVGEGT. CDR3 length: 12 residues. Between the trimmed V and J ends, which lost 5 bases and 9 bases, there was a span of 14 bases. The CDR3 is CASSTRQSGQYF. Here the CDR3 DNA reads TGTGCCAGCAGTACCAGACAGTCCGGGCAGTACTTC.

The CDR3 here is CASRRGGTGNTEAFF. CDR3 bases: TGTGCCAGCAGAAGAGGCGGGACAGGGAACACTGAAGCTTTCTTT. The chain carries TRBV27 and TRBJ1-1; TRBD1 matches 8 bases. Trimming removed 6 bases from V and 1 base from J; junction bases left unmatched: 7. The CDR3 length is 15 residues. Germline V gives CDR1 MNHEY, CDR2 SMNVEV (reference sequence).

The chain links TRBV10-2 to TRBJ1-3; D unresolved. Germline CDR1 and CDR2: WSHSY and SAAADI. Trimming removed 6 bases at V and 0 bases at J, with 12 bases between. This CDR3 is 15 amino acids long. CDR3 amino acids: CASRGGRGSGNTIYF. The DNA for the CDR3 is TGCGCCAGCAGAGGAGGTCGGGGCTCTGGAAACACCATATATTTT.

The chain links TRBV15 to TRBJ2-5; tentative D call: TRBD2 (6 bases). Germline CDR1 and CDR2: LNHNV and YYDKDF (reference sequence). V shed 5 bases and J shed 2 bases, with 15 bases lying between them. This CDR3 has 15 amino acids. The CDR3 DNA is TGTGCCACCAGCGATAAAACACTAGCACAAGAGACCCAGTACTTC. Its protein is CATSDKTLAQETQYF.

The chain has TRBV30 and TRBJ1-6, with 8 bases aligning to TRBD1. The V segment lost 8 bases and the J segment 5 bases; nucleotides outside the gene matches: 14. This CDR3 is built from 16 residues. Germline V gene sequence: CDR1 GTSNPN, CDR2 SVGIG (reference sequence). The CDR3 protein is CAGTILTGAHNSPLHF. Here the CDR3 DNA reads TGTGCCGGGACTATCCTGACAGGGGCGCATAATTCACCCCTCCACTTT.

The V and J genes are TRBV7-7 and TRBJ1-1; D not resolved. Trimming stripped 4 bases from V and 10 bases from J, with 19 bases between. Germline CDR1 SSHAT, CDR2 FNYEAQ (reference sequence). The CDR3 loop spans 14 amino acids. CDR3 residues: CASSSLLSQSGAFF. CDR3 sequence (DNA): TGTGCCAGCAGCTCCCTCTTATCCCAGAGCGGAGCTTTCTTT. Supplemented by reference TRBV7-7 and TRBJ1-1, the full variable domain reads GAGVSQSPRYKVTKRGQDVTLRCDPISSHATLYWYQQALGQGPEFLTYFNYEAQPDKSGLPSDRFSAERPEGSISTLTIQRTEQRDSAMYRCASSSLLSQSGAFFGQGTRLTVV.

The DNA of the CDR3 is TGCGCCAGCAGCCCGCAGGGGAAGAGAGAAGCTTTCTTT. Amino acid sequence: CASSPQGKREAFF. The V and J genes are TRBV5-1 and TRBJ1-1; weak D call: TRBD1 (6 bases). Germline loops: CDR1 SGHRS, CDR2 YFSETQ. V was trimmed by 4 bases and J by 8 bases, leaving 15 bases between them. The CDR3 consists of 13 residues. The variable domain in full, completed from reference TRBV5-1 and TRBJ1-1, reads KAGVTQTPRYLIKTRGQQVTLSCSPISGHRSVSWYQQTPGQGLQFLFEYFSETQRNKGNFPGRFSGRQFSNSRSEMNVSTLELGDSALYLCASSPQGKREAFFGQGTRLTVV.

This clone occurred once. This chain connects TRBV6-5 to TRBJ1-2; D is undetermined. The CDR3 is 14 amino acids. The V and J ends lost 5 bases and 0 bases respectively, with 10 bases between them. Looked up from germline, CDR1 is MNHEY and CDR2 is SVGAGI. Written as DNA, the CDR3 is TGTGCCAGCAGTCTACAAGCGACTAACTATGGCTACACCTTC. Its protein is CASSLQATNYGYTF.

The CDR3: CASTRGTGNEYEQFF. The CDR3 DNA follows: TGCGCCAGCACGAGGGGGACAGGGAATGAATATGAGCAGTTCTTC. This chain connects TRBV5-1 to TRBJ2-1; 9 bases are a match to TRBD1. This CDR3 region has 15 residues. Germline values: CDR1 SGHRS, CDR2 YFSETQ. The J segment lost 8 bases and the V segment lost 6 bases, leaving 12 bases of the junction unmatched.

The CDR3 sequence is CASSPPSGGARETQYF. As DNA, the CDR3 is TGCGCCAGCAGCCCACCTAGCGGGGGGGCCCGGGAGACCCAGTACTTC. The chain couples TRBV5-1 to TRBJ2-5, with 12 bases aligning to TRBD2. The V gene's germline CDR1 is SGHRS and CDR2 YFSETQ. The CDR3 spans 16 residues. J was trimmed by 5 bases and V by 4 bases; bases with no gene match: 9.

The chain carries TRBV19 and TRBJ1-4; 8 nucleotides match TRBD1. The ends lost 6 bases at V and 4 bases at J; junction bases unmatched: 4. The CDR3 contains 14 residues. Germline loops: CDR1 LNHDA, CDR2 SQIVND (reference sequence). The CDR3 loop reads CASSDRGINEKLFF. The CDR3 DNA reads TGTGCCAGTAGCGACAGGGGAATTAATGAAAAACTGTTTTTT.

This chain joins TRBV14 and TRBJ2-3; 10 nucleotides align to TRBD1. The CDR3 spans 14 residues. V was pared by 4 bases and J by 2 bases, with 0 bases of the junction left unmatched. Germline loops: CDR1 SGHDN, CDR2 FVKESK. The CDR3 DNA reads TGTGCCAGCAGCCGACAGGGGGCCACAGATACGCAGTATTTT. Translation gives CASSRQGATDTQYF.

The chain combines TRBV30 with TRBJ2-3; D is perhaps TRBD2 (7 bases). V was cut by 0 bases and J by 3 bases, with 19 bases left in between. This CDR3 has 17 amino acids. In germline, CDR1 is GTSNPN, CDR2 SVGIG (reference sequence). DNA for the CDR3: TGTGCCTGGAGTGTGACCGGGGGGCGCCGAGGGACAGATACGCAGTATTTT. It encodes CAWSVTGGRRGTDTQYF.

The chain uses TRBV5-1 and TRBJ1-2; D perhaps matches TRBD1 (6 bases). The CDR3 has 15 residues. Deletions cut 3 bases from V and 4 bases from J, with 16 bases between. CDR1 is SGHRS, CDR2 YFSETQ, per germline. The CDR3 sequence is CASSSPGVLGYGYTF. CDR3 DNA: TGCGCCAGCAGCTCCCCAGGGGTCTTAGGCTATGGCTACACCTTC.

The chain employs TRBV19 and TRBJ1-1, with TRBD1 as a possible D gene (6 bases). There are 14 residues in the CDR3. Trimming removed 3 bases from V and 4 bases from J, with 12 bases in between. Germline V gene sequence: CDR1 LNHDA, CDR2 SQIVND (reference sequence). CDR3 loop: CASSIPGAGTEAFF. In nucleotides, the CDR3 is TGTGCCAGTAGTATCCCAGGGGCCGGCACTGAAGCTTTCTTT. The full variable domain, with the rest looked up from reference TRBV19 and TRBJ1-1, is DGGITQSPKYLFRKEGQNVTLSCEQNLNHDAMYWYRQDPGQGLRLIYYSQIVNDFQKGDIAEGYSVSREKKESFPLTVTSAQKNPTAFYLCASSIPGAGTEAFFGQGTRLTVV.

This sequence joins TRBV7-2 and TRBJ2-5, with TRBD1 matching 11 bases. From germline, CDR1 is SGHTA and CDR2 FQGNSA. The CDR3 is 15 residues long. The ends lost 5 bases at V and 4 bases at J; junction bases unmatched: 6. In nucleotides, the CDR3 is TGTGCCAGCAGCCCAGGCGGGACAGGGGGAGAGACCCAGTACTTC. This sequence encodes CASSPGGTGGETQYF.

Concerning this clone itself: This specimen includes other DNA sequences encoding the same CDR3. The genes are TRBV28 and TRBJ2-7, with D perhaps TRBD1 (6 bases). The CDR3 is 11 residues long. Germline V gene sequence: CDR1 MDHEN, CDR2 SYDVKM. Trimming removed 6 bases at V and 3 bases at J, with 6 bases between. The CDR3 spells CASSRGYEQYF. DNA for the CDR3: TGTGCCAGCAGCAGGGGCTACGAGCAGTACTTC.

V usage is TRBV4-1 and J usage is TRBJ2-7; TRBD1 is a possible D gene (6 bases). Germline CDR1 is MGHRA and CDR2 is YSYEKL. Trimming took off 0 bases at V and 5 bases at J, with 14 bases between the two ends. The CDR3 has 15 residues. CDR3 DNA sequence: TGCGCCAGCAGCCAAGATCTCGGACAGAACCACGAGCAGTACTTC. As protein: CASSQDLGQNHEQYF.

This chain connects TRBV6-5 to TRBJ1-3, with D perhaps TRBD1 (6 bases). Germline lookup yields CDR1 MNHEY and CDR2 SVGAGI. This CDR3 spans 14 amino acids. V lost 5 bases and J lost 4, with 12 bases in between. The CDR3 sequence: CASSPRGGGNTIYF. The CDR3, as DNA: TGTGCCAGCAGTCCCCGGGGGGGCGGAAACACCATATATTTT.

The rearrangement joins TRBV14 to TRBJ2-1; perhaps TRBD2 as D (5 bases). This CDR3 has 14 residues. V was cut by 9 bases and J by 7 bases, with 19 bases left in between. Per germline, CDR1 SGHDN and CDR2 FVKESK. The CDR3, as DNA: TGTGCCAGGAAGACTATAACCCCGGAAAATGAGCAGTTCTTC. Encoded protein: CARKTITPENEQFF. Complete variable domain (other parts from reference TRBV14 and TRBJ2-1): EAGVTQFPSHSVIEKGQTVTLRCDPISGHDNLYWYRRVMGKEIKFLLHFVKESKQDESGMPNNRFLAERTGGTYSTLKVQPAELEDSGVYFCARKTITPENEQFFGPGTRLTVL.

This clone has just a few counts. The chain has TRBV28 and TRBJ2-3; 11 bases align to TRBD2. V gave up 8 bases and J gave up 3 bases; unmatched junction bases: 19. The CDR3 is made up of 19 amino acids. Germline V CDR1 and CDR2: MDHEN, SYDVKM. The CDR3 nucleotides are TGTGCCAGCGTACCCATGCGTAGAGGTCTAGCGGGAGGAACAGATACGCAGTATTTT. This gives the protein CASVPMRRGLAGGTDTQYF.

The chain is built from TRBV28 and TRBJ2-2; D possibly corresponds to TRBD2 (5 bases). This CDR3 contains 14 residues. From germline, CDR1 is MDHEN and CDR2 SYDVKM. V was clipped by 6 bases and J by 9 bases, with 17 bases between them. This chain's CDR3 is CASSPPFGLRELFF. The CDR3 DNA reads as TGTGCCAGCAGCCCCCCGTTCGGACTCCGGGAGCTGTTTTTT.

The rearrangement links TRBV19 to TRBJ1-5; D ambiguous. Per the germline V gene, CDR1 is LNHDA and CDR2 is SQIVND (reference sequence). V lost 5 bases to trimming and J lost 3 bases, with 14 bases between them. CDR3 length: 15 residues. CDR3 in amino acids: CASSPGGRVNQPQHF. Here the CDR3 DNA reads TGTGCCAGTAGTCCCGGAGGCAGAGTCAATCAGCCCCAGCATTTT.

The V and J genes are TRBV5-6 and TRBJ2-7, with D possibly TRBD2 on 5 matching bases. CDR1 and CDR2 from the germline V gene are SGHDT and YYEEEE. The CDR3 loop spans 13 amino acids. Deletions cut 4 bases from V and 2 bases from J, with 10 bases between. In DNA form, the CDR3 reads TGTGCCAGCAGCCCGAGGGCCCCCTACGAGCAGTACTTC. Its translation is CASSPRAPYEQYF.

This chain links TRBV5-1 with TRBJ1-1; maybe TRBD1 (5 bases). V was shortened by 3 bases and J by 1 base, with 19 bases between the two germline ends. Germline CDR1 reads SGHRS; CDR2 reads YFSETQ. The CDR3 runs 17 residues. CDR3 nucleotides: TGCGCCAGCAGCTCGACAGCCGAGCAACATAAGAACACTGAAGCTTTCTTT. This sequence encodes CASSSTAEQHKNTEAFF.

This rearrangement joins TRBV19 to TRBJ2-1; the match to TRBD1 covers 7 bases. Germline CDR1 reads LNHDA; CDR2 reads SQIVND (reference sequence). There are 21 residues in the CDR3. Germline trimming cut 6 bases from V and 0 bases from J; bases unmatched to any gene: 23. CDR3 nucleotide sequence: TGTGCCAGTAGGACCGTTTGGAACCGGGACAGCCTTACACCCTCCTACAATGAGCAGTTCTTC. Its protein is CASRTVWNRDSLTPSYNEQFF.

The V call is TRBV11-2, the J call TRBJ1-2, with a weak D call TRBD1 (5 bases). This CDR3 is 13 amino acids long. Germline V gene lookup returns CDR1 SGHAT and CDR2 FQNNGV. V lost 1 base and J lost 8, with 11 bases in between. The CDR3 DNA is TGTGCCAGCAGCTTAGGACAGAACGGCGGCTACACCTTC. Its protein product is CASSLGQNGGYTF.

The V gene is TRBV6-6, the J gene TRBJ1-4; the match to TRBD1 covers 9 bases. V lost 2 bases and J lost 2; bases outside the gene matches: 3. CDR3 length: 16 amino acids. Looked up from germline, CDR1 is MNHNY and CDR2 is SVGAGI (reference sequence). CDR3 DNA: TGTGCCAGCAGTTACACAGGGGGCCTCACTAATGAAAAACTGTTTTTT. It translates to CASSYTGGLTNEKLFF.

On this clone: The junction departs from germline at one end; a sequencing error may be responsible. The chain combines TRBV6-5 with TRBJ2-3; 9 bases agree with TRBD1. Germline V gene data show CDR1 as MNHEY and CDR2 as SVGAGI. The CDR3 sequence is 15 residues long. Written as DNA, the CDR3 is TGTGCCAGCAATTACAGGGGGCGAGACACAGATACGCAGTATTTT. Translated, it gives CASNYRGRDTDTQYF.

The V gene is TRBV30, the J gene TRBJ2-5, with D perhaps matching TRBD1 (5 bases). There are 11 residues in the CDR3. Trimming pared 4 bases from V and 5 bases from J, leaving 8 bases between. Germline V CDR1 and CDR2: GTSNPN, SVGIG (reference sequence). The CDR3 coding sequence is TGTGCCTGGACCAGGGCGGAGACCCAGTACTTC. Residues: CAWTRAETQYF.

This clone was seen once. The genes are TRBV12-3 or TRBV12-4 and TRBJ1-1; no clear D gene. There are 12 residues in the CDR3. V was trimmed by 5 bases and J by 5 bases, leaving 9 bases between them. CDR3 protein: CASSPRWTEAFF. As DNA, the CDR3 is TGTGCCAGCAGTCCCCGGTGGACTGAAGCTTTCTTT.